These T cell receptor beta chains were read from a single sample in a study of blood T cells in healthy people across ages. TCRdb itself ran the 5' RACE reads through MiXCR, one entry per CDR3 protein. The sample holds about a million distinct CDR3 sequences; 30% to 40% are singletons and the top ten take approximately 14%. Sequenced: blood. The receptors originated from a man between 18 and 35 years old in good health. Both conserved end residues are part of each CDR3. The size of a clone is reported for some rows only, either as once, few or many, or as a class for expanded clones.

cdr3_aa: CSARGGSYGIVPRHFINEKLFF
v_call: TRBV20-1
clone_size: NA
cdr3_length: 22

cdr3_aa: CASSLSQPNTGELFF
v_call: TRBV28
clone_size: NA
cdr3_length: 15

cdr3_aa: CASNGRVTDEQFF
v_call: TRBV9
clone_size: many
cdr3_length: 13

cdr3_aa: CATSDLRGEGYTF
v_call: TRBV24-1
clone_size: NA
cdr3_length: 13

cdr3_aa: CSARGVLNTEAFF
v_call: TRBV20-1
clone_size: NA
cdr3_length: 13

cdr3_aa: CASSYAGNDQPQHF
v_call: TRBV6-2/TRBV6-3
clone_size: NA
cdr3_length: 14

cdr3_aa: CASSTDRDSNQPQHF
v_call: TRBV28
clone_size: few
cdr3_length: 15

cdr3_aa: CAISEKDGEGTEAFF
v_call: TRBV10-3
clone_size: NA
cdr3_length: 15

cdr3_aa: CASSFPTRLESYEQYF
v_call: TRBV5-6
clone_size: NA
cdr3_length: 16

cdr3_aa: CASGPAGGGTDTQYF
v_call: TRBV12-5
clone_size: NA
cdr3_length: 15

cdr3_aa: CASSQAVQEKLFF
v_call: TRBV4-1
clone_size: NA
cdr3_length: 13

cdr3_aa: CAISATPNYGYTF
v_call: TRBV10-3
clone_size: many
cdr3_length: 13

cdr3_aa: CANSEGLGQTTNYGYTF
v_call: TRBV6-1
clone_size: NA
cdr3_length: 17

cdr3_aa: CASSAAPGRYEQYF
v_call: TRBV4-2
clone_size: many
cdr3_length: 14

cdr3_aa: CASSQDRDEQYF
v_call: TRBV4-2
clone_size: few
cdr3_length: 12

cdr3_aa: CASSLTSGGTQYF
v_call: TRBV6-5
clone_size: NA
cdr3_length: 13

cdr3_aa: CASSPWRDGMNTEAFF
v_call: TRBV7-2
clone_size: NA
cdr3_length: 16

cdr3_aa: CASSSVGQNSYERYF
v_call: TRBV5-6
clone_size: NA
cdr3_length: 15

cdr3_aa: CASSWDSPVSYNEQFF
v_call: TRBV5-6
clone_size: NA
cdr3_length: 16

cdr3_aa: CASSRDGGNEKLFF
v_call: TRBV12-3/TRBV12-4
clone_size: NA
cdr3_length: 14

cdr3_aa: CASSQQWVSNEQYF
v_call: TRBV4-1
clone_size: NA
cdr3_length: 14

cdr3_aa: CASSSDRDGEKLFF
v_call: TRBV7-2
clone_size: NA
cdr3_length: 14

cdr3_aa: CASSDLAGVIKDTQYF
v_call: TRBV6-6
clone_size: few
cdr3_length: 16

cdr3_aa: CSARAVTGGSEAFF
v_call: TRBV20-1
clone_size: NA
cdr3_length: 14

cdr3_aa: CAWSDPGATNEQFF
v_call: TRBV30
clone_size: NA
cdr3_length: 14

cdr3_aa: CASSLRGEGTDTQYF
v_call: TRBV5-1
clone_size: few
cdr3_length: 15

cdr3_aa: CASSEIGQTYGYTF
v_call: TRBV6-1
clone_size: NA
cdr3_length: 14

cdr3_aa: CVSSQPRGGHNEQFF
v_call: TRBV14
clone_size: NA
cdr3_length: 15

cdr3_aa: CATSDSSATEQFF
v_call: TRBV24-1
clone_size: NA
cdr3_length: 13

cdr3_aa: CASSLRGGWEQYF
v_call: TRBV3-1
clone_size: NA
cdr3_length: 13

cdr3_aa: CASSQGGLVSRNEQYF
v_call: TRBV27
clone_size: NA
cdr3_length: 16

cdr3_aa: CASSSRQGTTEAFF
v_call: TRBV6-6
clone_size: NA
cdr3_length: 14

cdr3_aa: CASSASGGRHNEQYF
v_call: TRBV9
clone_size: NA
cdr3_length: 15

cdr3_aa: CASSLHPQGSGNTIYF
v_call: TRBV7-2
clone_size: NA
cdr3_length: 16

cdr3_aa: CASRDRQVLGDNEQFF
v_call: TRBV5-5
clone_size: few
cdr3_length: 16

cdr3_aa: CASSERLNNEQFF
v_call: TRBV2
clone_size: few
cdr3_length: 13

cdr3_aa: CSCWAGTGNTEAFF
v_call: TRBV20-1
clone_size: few
cdr3_length: 14

cdr3_aa: CASSPQSNEQYF
v_call: TRBV5-1
clone_size: NA
cdr3_length: 12

cdr3_aa: CASSGGDGSYEQYF
v_call: TRBV6-1
clone_size: few
cdr3_length: 14

cdr3_aa: CASRYQAGDLYNEQFF
v_call: TRBV28
clone_size: NA
cdr3_length: 16

cdr3_aa: CSARVAGANTGELFF
v_call: TRBV20-1
clone_size: NA
cdr3_length: 15

cdr3_aa: CASSRVLAGGNAYNEQFF
v_call: TRBV3-1
clone_size: once
cdr3_length: 18

cdr3_aa: CASSSGFGSYNEQFF
v_call: TRBV5-6
clone_size: NA
cdr3_length: 15

cdr3_aa: CSALRQRETQYF
v_call: TRBV20-1
clone_size: few
cdr3_length: 12

cdr3_aa: CASISTGEAKNIQYF
v_call: TRBV12-3/TRBV12-4
clone_size: NA
cdr3_length: 15

cdr3_aa: CASSFSKSLGYTF
v_call: TRBV12-3/TRBV12-4
clone_size: NA
cdr3_length: 13

cdr3_aa: CSARDPNSEKLFF
v_call: TRBV20-1
clone_size: NA
cdr3_length: 13

cdr3_aa: CAWSVKGGGEKLFF
v_call: TRBV30
clone_size: NA
cdr3_length: 14

cdr3_aa: CASSVRPGEDTQYF
v_call: TRBV9
clone_size: NA
cdr3_length: 14

cdr3_aa: CASSLAQNNEQFF
v_call: TRBV7-9
clone_size: NA
cdr3_length: 13

cdr3_aa: CASGLGQGTLQPQHF
v_call: TRBV12-5
clone_size: NA
cdr3_length: 15

cdr3_aa: CASSVLGGGLPNEQYF
v_call: TRBV2
clone_size: NA
cdr3_length: 16

cdr3_aa: CSARDRAGLAPFTVNEQFF
v_call: TRBV20-1
clone_size: NA
cdr3_length: 19

cdr3_aa: CASSQESGRRDYQETQYF
v_call: TRBV4-2
clone_size: few
cdr3_length: 18

cdr3_aa: CASSFARSSYNEQFF
v_call: TRBV7-2
clone_size: few
cdr3_length: 15

cdr3_aa: CSADDRAVESNEQFF
v_call: TRBV20-1
clone_size: NA
cdr3_length: 15